This T cell receptor (beta chain) was retrieved from a study of cytotoxic CD8 clonotypes in ibrutinib-treated CLL. The overall study: In all, 10 to 11 patients were relapsed/refractory, roughly 15 were treatment-naive and 17 to 18 were IGHV unmutated. Averaging across samples gave roughly 260,000 productive templates and about 94,000 productive rearrangements. Whole-study results and caveats: Baseline-level clonality went beyond age-matched healthy donors and moved in step with circulating CD8+ T-cell counts.

Generated by immunoSEQ multiplex PCR, the TCRdb table keeps only in-frame clones and is missing some. The table shows approximately 190,000 clones, with more than 65% occurring only once. In its sample, this clone was seen once. The target antigen is unknown. Germline V gene lookup returns CDR1 SGHTA and CDR2 FQGNSA. The CDR3 contains 15 residues. V lost 6 bases, J lost 0 bases, and 12 bases lay in between. Here the sequenced sample was PBMCs, taken after 12 months of ibrutinib treatment. The chain is built from TRBV7-2 and TRBJ2-1, with D perhaps TRBD1 or TRBD2 (6 bases each). The sequence was obtained from a human donor with chronic lymphocytic leukemia. This CDR3 is CASRQGLASYNEQFF. DNA for the CDR3: TGTGCCAGCAGACAGGGACTGGCCTCCTACAATGAGCAGTTCTTC.